This T cell receptor beta chain was identified during a study of identifying expanded T cells in peripheral blood. Broader study findings: Approximately two-week clone count variance significantly increased as total template count grew. About 1.3 clones differed between technical replicates, versus approximately 16 and 20 over time.

Measured with immunoSEQ multiplex PCR; TCRdb has only the in-frame clones, and not every one. The table has about 90,000 clones, roughly 87% seen once; the top ten hold approximately 5.3%. Collection occurred without any documented infections or immune events in donors. Concerning this clone itself: Its antigen is not identified.

This sequence originates from a person aged 18 to 75 in good health. The sequenced material came from blood.

The CDR3 nucleotides read TGTGCCAGCAGCGCGCGGGACCCAAATTCACCCCTCCACTTT. Translated: CASSARDPNSPLHF. This chain uses TRBV7-6 with TRBJ1-6, with D perhaps TRBD1 (5 bases). CDR3 length: 14 residues. V was cut by 5 bases and J by 7 bases, with 12 bases left in between. Germline values: CDR1 SGHVS, CDR2 FNYEAQ.